The 10 T cell receptor beta chains reported below all come from one sample, sequenced in a study of T cell changes during pregnancy in multiple sclerosis. Some clones are missing from TCRdb's copy, which holds only in-frame ones; the method was immunoSEQ multiplex PCR. This sample has about 64,000 clones, with approximately 92% found just once. Specimen: peripheral blood, collected in the second trimester of pregnancy. These receptors originate from a female donor with multiple sclerosis, enrolled in a pregnancy study.

The chain joins TRBV27 to TRBJ2-5; 8 bases match TRBD2. This CDR3 contains 15 residues. The J segment lost 3 bases and the V segment lost 4 bases, leaving 7 bases of the junction unmatched. Germline loops: CDR1 MNHEY, CDR2 SMNVEV (reference sequence). The DNA for the CDR3 is TGTGCCAGCAGTTCGCCCAGCGGGGGAAAAGAGACCCAGTACTTC. Protein: CASSSPSGGKETQYF.

The CDR3 DNA is TGTGCCAGCAGTGCCCGCGGGGCCGGGAGGTACACCATATATTTT. Encoded protein: CASSARGAGRYTIYF. The V call is TRBV6-5, the J call TRBJ1-3; TRBD1 is a possible D gene (5 bases). CDR1 and CDR2 (germline): MNHEY, SVGAGI. The CDR3 covers 15 residues. Trimming stripped 5 bases from V and 8 bases from J, with 19 bases between.

The J gene is TRBJ2-3, the V gene TRBV5-1, with 8 bases aligning to TRBD1. J lost 4 bases, V lost 0 bases, and 4 bases had no gene match. The CDR3 contains 15 residues. Per the germline V gene, CDR1 is SGHRS and CDR2 is YFSETQ. The CDR3 spells CASSLGQGAADTQYF. The CDR3, as DNA: TGCGCCAGCAGCTTGGGGCAGGGGGCTGCAGATACGCAGTATTTT. Looking up the rest from reference TRBV5-1 and TRBJ2-3 gives the full variable domain: KAGVTQTPRYLIKTRGQQVTLSCSPISGHRSVSWYQQTPGQGLQFLFEYFSETQRNKGNFPGRFSGRQFSNSRSEMNVSTLELGDSALYLCASSLGQGAADTQYFGPGTRLTVL.

The CDR3 loop is CSVEDISYNEQFF. DNA of the CDR3: TGCAGCGTTGAAGACATTAGTTACAATGAGCAGTTCTTC. The genes are TRBV29-1 and TRBJ2-1, with D unclear. The V end lost 0 bases, the J end lost 4 bases, and 7 bases lay between the germline ends. This CDR3 is built from 13 residues. The germline V gene has CDR1 SQVTM and CDR2 ANQGSEA.

The genes are TRBV5-6 and TRBJ2-7; D uncertain. Germline V gene sequence: CDR1 SGHDT, CDR2 YYEEEE. The V end was cut by 3 bases, the J end by 0 bases, with 4 bases between. This CDR3 spans 12 amino acids. CDR3 protein: CASSSRSYEQYF. The CDR3 DNA sequence: TGTGCCAGCAGCTCCCGCTCCTACGAGCAGTACTTC. The full variable domain, in which reference TRBV5-6 and TRBJ2-7 provide the parts outside the CDR3, is DAGVTQSPTHLIKTRGQQVTLRCSPKSGHDTVSWYQQALGQGPQFIFQYYEEEERQRGNFPDRFSGHQFPNYSSELNVNALLLGDSALYLCASSSRSYEQYFGPGTRLTVT.

The rearrangement joins TRBV13 to TRBJ2-7, with D possibly TRBD2 on 5 matching bases. There are 13 residues in the CDR3. V lost 6 bases, J lost 1 base, and 10 bases lay in between. In germline, CDR1 is PRHDT, CDR2 FYEKMQ (reference sequence). CDR3: CASREGRSYEQYF. The CDR3 DNA reads as TGTGCCAGCAGAGAAGGGAGATCCTACGAGCAGTACTTC.

The chain employs TRBV18 and TRBJ1-5; a weak D match, TRBD1 (5 bases). Germline CDR1 reads KGHSH; CDR2 reads LQKENI. The CDR3 runs 14 residues. Trimming stripped 4 bases from V and 5 bases from J, with 12 bases between. The CDR3 DNA reads as TGTGCCAGCTCACAGGGGTTTGGGGATCAGCCCCAGCATTTT. As protein: CASSQGFGDQPQHF.

This sequence joins TRBV5-6 and TRBJ1-1, with D uncertain. CDR3 length: 15 amino acids. Germline loops: CDR1 SGHDT, CDR2 YYEEEE. Trimming shortened V by 5 bases and J by 1 base, and 15 bases separated the two germline ends. The CDR3 reads CASSRPLLANTEAFF. The DNA for the CDR3 is TGTGCCAGCAGTCGCCCCCTACTCGCGAACACTGAAGCTTTCTTT.

V and J are TRBV28 and TRBJ1-5, with D perhaps matching TRBD1 (6 bases). The V gene lost 6 bases and the J gene lost 11 bases, with 17 bases spanning the gap. CDR1 and CDR2 from the germline V gene are MDHEN and SYDVKM. The CDR3 loop spans 13 amino acids. CDR3 region: CASSPQGSGAQHF. As DNA, the CDR3 is TGTGCCAGCAGCCCTCAGGGGTCCGGGGCCCAGCATTTT.

This clone was seen more than once but under ten times. Distinct nucleotide sequences in the sample also encode this CDR3. This sequence joins TRBV12-5 and TRBJ2-3; TRBD2 agrees at 11 bases. Trimming at V came to 1 base and at J to 0 bases, leaving 0 bases not matched to a gene. The CDR3 contains 16 residues. Germline values: CDR1 LGHNT, CDR2 FRNRAP. This CDR3 is CASGLGTSGSTDTQYF. The CDR3 DNA reads TGTGCTAGTGGTTTGGGGACTAGCGGGAGCACAGATACGCAGTATTTT.